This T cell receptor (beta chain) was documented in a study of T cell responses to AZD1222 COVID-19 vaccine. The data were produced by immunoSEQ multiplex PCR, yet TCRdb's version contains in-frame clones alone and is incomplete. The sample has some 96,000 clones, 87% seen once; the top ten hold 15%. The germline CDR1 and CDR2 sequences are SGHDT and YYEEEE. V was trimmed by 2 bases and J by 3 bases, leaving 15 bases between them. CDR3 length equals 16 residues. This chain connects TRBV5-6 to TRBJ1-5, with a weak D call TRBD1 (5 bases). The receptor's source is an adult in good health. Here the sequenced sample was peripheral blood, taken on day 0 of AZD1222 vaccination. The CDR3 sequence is CASSFGGAISNQPQHF. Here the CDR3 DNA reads TGTGCCAGCAGCTTTGGAGGGGCGATCTCCAATCAGCCCCAGCATTTT.